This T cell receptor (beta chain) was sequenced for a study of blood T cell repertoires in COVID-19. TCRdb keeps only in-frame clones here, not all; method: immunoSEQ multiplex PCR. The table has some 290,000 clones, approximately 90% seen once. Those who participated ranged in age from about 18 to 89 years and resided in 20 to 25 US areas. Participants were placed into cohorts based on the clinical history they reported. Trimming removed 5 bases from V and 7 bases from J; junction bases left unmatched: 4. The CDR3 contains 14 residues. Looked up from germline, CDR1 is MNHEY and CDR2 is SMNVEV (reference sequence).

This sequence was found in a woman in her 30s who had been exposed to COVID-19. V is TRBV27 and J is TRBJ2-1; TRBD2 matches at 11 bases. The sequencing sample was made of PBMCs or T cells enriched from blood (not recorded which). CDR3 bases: TGTGCCAGCAGTCCTAGCGGGGGGCATAATGAGCAGTTCTTC. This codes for CASSPSGGHNEQFF.